A single sample is the source of the 18 T cell receptor beta chains below, sequenced in a study of blood T cells in healthy people across ages. PCR was performed a second time for 7 to 11 cycles using a sample-barcoded 5' primer and a J-beta primer mix. TCRdb re-called the 5' RACE reads with MiXCR, one entry per CDR3 protein. The sample carries hundreds of thousands of distinct CDR3 sequences, about 45% recorded once. The sequenced material came from blood. The receptor set was obtained from an elderly man in good health.

The chain links TRBV30 to TRBJ1-5; D gene unclear. CDR1 and CDR2 (germline): GTSNPN, SVGIG (reference sequence). The CDR3 totals 13 residues. With 2 bases removed from V and 3 bases from J, the gap between germline ends came to 8 bases. Here the CDR3 DNA reads TGTGCCTGGAGTACTCAGTCCAATCAGCCCCAGCATTTT. Its protein product is CAWSTQSNQPQHF.

This clonotype was found a few times. This sequence joins TRBV20-1 and TRBJ2-4, with TRBD1 identical over 9 bases. The CDR3 runs 15 residues. The germline gives CDR1 DFQATT, CDR2 SNEGSKA (reference sequence). With 5 bases clipped from V and 1 base from J, the junction kept 6 bases outside the gene matches. This CDR3 reads CSAGWTGEAKNIQYF. CDR3 coding DNA: TGCAGTGCTGGCTGGACAGGGGAGGCCAAAAACATTCAGTACTTC.

This chain connects TRBV29-1 to TRBJ2-5; no clear D. The CDR3 covers 11 residues. Trimming left V 7 bases short and J 5 bases short, with 11 bases between. Germline V gives CDR1 SQVTM, CDR2 ANQGSEA. CDR3 nucleotides: TGCAGCGGGACCCAGGTGGAGACCCAGTACTTC. It encodes CSGTQVETQYF.

The chain has TRBV18 and TRBJ2-1; D may be TRBD2 (6 bases). Between the trimmed V and J ends, which lost 2 bases and 7 bases, there was a span of 15 bases. Germline lookup yields CDR1 KGHSH and CDR2 LQKENI. This CDR3 is 15 amino acids long. CDR3 sequence: CASSPSHLRGNEQFF. The CDR3 DNA reads TGTGCCAGCTCACCATCACATCTACGGGGGAATGAGCAGTTCTTC.

This clonotype was picked up many times. J is TRBJ2-2 and V is TRBV6-1; D is perhaps TRBD1 or TRBD2 (6 bases each). With 3 bases removed from V and 5 bases from J, the gap between germline ends came to 16 bases. Germline V gene lookup returns CDR1 MNHNS and CDR2 SASEGT. This CDR3 is 16 amino acids long. CDR3 nucleotides: TGTGCCAGCAGTGACGGGGGCCGGTATCTGACCGGGGAGCTGTTTTTT. Translating gives CASSDGGRYLTGELFF.

V is TRBV5-1 and J is TRBJ2-5, with 10 bases that match TRBD1. The CDR3 has 16 amino acids. V gave up 0 bases and J gave up 11 bases; unmatched junction bases: 13. Germline assignment: CDR1 SGHRS and CDR2 YFSETQ. CDR3 DNA: TGCGCCAGCAGCTTGGCAGACAGGGGGCGCGTCGATGAGCAGTACTTC. Amino acids: CASSLADRGRVDEQYF.

A word on this clonotype: This may come from a read error, since a much larger clone is one base off. The rearrangement uses TRBV29-1 and TRBJ2-5, with 8 bases fitting TRBD1. The CDR3 contains 14 residues. Germline values: CDR1 SQVTM, CDR2 ANQGSEA. The junction had 17 bases not matched to a gene; V was cut back by 6 bases and J by 11 bases. The CDR3 region has the DNA TGCAGCGTGAACAGGGGGATTTCCTACAATGAGCAGTACTTC. It yields the protein CSVNRGISYNEQYF.

The V call is TRBV7-3, the J call TRBJ2-1; D unclear. This CDR3 comprises 18 residues. Germline V gives CDR1 SGHTA, CDR2 FQGTGA. Trimming shortened V by 5 bases and J by 6 bases, and 26 bases separated the two germline ends. CDR3 coding DNA: TGTGCCAGCAGCCCTTCGGTTGGTAGGTCTGAGAAAGCCAATGAGCAGTTCTTC. Amino acid sequence: CASSPSVGRSEKANEQFF.

V gene TRBV10-3 combines with J gene TRBJ2-5; D call uncertain. This CDR3 is built from 15 residues. Germline loops: CDR1 ENHRY, CDR2 SYGVKD. V was pared by 0 bases and J by 2 bases, with 10 bases between. The CDR3 here is CAISESMGSQETQYF. In DNA, the CDR3 is TGTGCCATCAGTGAGTCGATGGGCAGTCAAGAGACCCAGTACTTC.

This clonotype was detected a few times. This chain connects TRBV7-9 to TRBJ2-1; either TRBD1 or TRBD2 may supply D (6 bases each). Per the germline V gene, CDR1 is SEHNR and CDR2 is FQNEAQ (reference sequence). Trimming pared 2 bases from V and 8 bases from J, leaving 13 bases between. CDR3 length equals 14 residues. The CDR3 region is CASSLLIGGYEQFF. In DNA, the CDR3 is TGTGCCAGCAGCTTACTTATAGGGGGGTATGAGCAGTTCTTC.

CDR3 in DNA: TGTGCCAGCAGCCGCGCTATCTACGAGCAGTACTTC. It yields the protein CASSRAIYEQYF. This chain uses TRBV28 with TRBJ2-7; D not resolved. The CDR3 runs to 12 residues. The germline V and J ends were trimmed by 6 bases and 3 bases, with 9 bases remaining between them. CDR1 MDHEN and CDR2 SYDVKM come from the germline V gene. Combining the CDR3 with reference TRBV28 and TRBJ2-7 gives the whole variable domain DVKVTQSSRYLVKRTGEKVFLECVQDMDHENMFWYRQDPGLGLRLIYFSYDVKMKEKGDIPEGYSVSREKKERFSLILESASTNQTSMYLCASSRAIYEQYFGPGTRLTVT.

This clonotype was seen a single time. The chain combines TRBV7-2 with TRBJ2-7; D is unresolved. CDR3 length: 15 amino acids. The germline gives CDR1 SGHTA, CDR2 FQGNSA. V was shortened by 5 bases and J by 3 bases, with 17 bases between the two germline ends. The CDR3 sequence: CASSLASGVNYEQYF. CDR3 DNA: TGTGCCAGCAGCCTCGCCTCTGGAGTTAACTACGAGCAGTACTTC.

This clonotype was found a few times. The rearrangement uses TRBV20-1 and TRBJ2-5; no reliable D call. The V end lost 4 bases, the J end lost 1 base, and 10 bases lay between the germline ends. The CDR3 runs 13 residues. The germline gives CDR1 DFQATT, CDR2 SNEGSKA (reference sequence). The CDR3 coding sequence is TGCAGTGCTATACACAGCATCCAAGAGACCCAGTACTTC. Its protein product is CSAIHSIQETQYF.

Comments on this clonotype: Germline and junction disagree at one end, which may indicate a read error. This chain connects TRBV20-1 to TRBJ2-1; TRBD1 matches 8 bases. From germline, CDR1 is DFQATT and CDR2 SNEGSKA (reference sequence). The CDR3 is 15 residues long. The CDR3 sequence is CGARTGTGHVNEQFF. The CDR3 DNA follows: TGCGGTGCTAGAACCGGGACAGGCCATGTCAATGAGCAGTTCTTC.

This clonotype was recorded a few times. The chain carries TRBV10-3 and TRBJ1-5, with TRBD1 identical over 7 bases. The V gene end was trimmed by 4 bases and the J gene end by 5 bases; junction bases not matched to a gene: 8. The CDR3 has 15 residues. Germline loops: CDR1 ENHRY, CDR2 SYGVKD. The chain's CDR3 is CAISVGGGNDQPQHF. The CDR3 nucleotides are TGTGCCATCAGTGTTGGAGGGGGCAATGATCAGCCCCAGCATTTT.

This clonotype was counted a few times. V gene TRBV7-2 combines with J gene TRBJ1-4, with 10 bases lining up with TRBD1. The V and J ends lost 5 bases and 10 bases, in that order; junction bases with no gene match: 10. Germline V gives CDR1 SGHTA, CDR2 FQGNSA. The CDR3 extends over 15 amino acids. The CDR3 DNA reads TGTGCCAGCAGCCGGTCCGGGACAGGGGACCGAAAACTGTTTTTT. Residues: CASSRSGTGDRKLFF.

This clonotype was seen a few times. The gene calls are TRBV11-2 and TRBJ2-7; D ambiguous. Germline CDR1 reads SGHAT; CDR2 reads FQNNGV. This CDR3 has 18 residues. Trimming stripped 0 bases from V and 4 bases from J, with 22 bases between. DNA of the CDR3: TGTGCCAGCAGCTTAGAGTGGGGTCGGCCCCTTCGGCGTTACGAGCAGTACTTC. Protein: CASSLEWGRPLRRYEQYF.

The rearrangement links TRBV15 to TRBJ2-1; 13 nucleotides line up with TRBD2. V was clipped by 5 bases and J by 7 bases; unmatched bases: 8. Germline V gene sequence: CDR1 LNHNV, CDR2 YYDKDF (reference sequence). The CDR3 runs 16 residues. This chain's CDR3 is CATSGKAGLAGNEQFF. The CDR3 nucleotides read TGTGCCACCAGCGGGAAGGCGGGACTAGCGGGAAATGAGCAGTTCTTC. Full variable domain (rest looked up from reference TRBV15 and TRBJ2-1): DAMVIQNPRYQVTQFGKPVTLSCSQTLNHNVMYWYQQKSSQAPKLLFHYYDKDFNNEADTPDNFQSRRPNTSFCFLDIRSPGLGDTAMYLCATSGKAGLAGNEQFFGPGTRLTVL.